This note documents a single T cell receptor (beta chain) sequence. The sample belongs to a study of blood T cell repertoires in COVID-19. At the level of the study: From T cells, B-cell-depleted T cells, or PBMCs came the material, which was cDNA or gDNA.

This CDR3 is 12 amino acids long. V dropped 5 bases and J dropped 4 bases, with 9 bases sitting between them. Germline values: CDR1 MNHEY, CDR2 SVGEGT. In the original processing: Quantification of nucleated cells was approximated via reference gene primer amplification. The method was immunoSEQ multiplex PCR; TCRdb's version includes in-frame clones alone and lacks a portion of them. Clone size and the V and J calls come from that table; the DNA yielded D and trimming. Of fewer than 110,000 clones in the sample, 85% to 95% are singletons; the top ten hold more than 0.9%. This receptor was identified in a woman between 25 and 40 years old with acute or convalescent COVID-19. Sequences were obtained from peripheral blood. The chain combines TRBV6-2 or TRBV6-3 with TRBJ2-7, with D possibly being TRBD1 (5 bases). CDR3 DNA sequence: TGTGCCAGCAGTCTGACAGTTTACGAGCAGTACTTC. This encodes CASSLTVYEQYF.